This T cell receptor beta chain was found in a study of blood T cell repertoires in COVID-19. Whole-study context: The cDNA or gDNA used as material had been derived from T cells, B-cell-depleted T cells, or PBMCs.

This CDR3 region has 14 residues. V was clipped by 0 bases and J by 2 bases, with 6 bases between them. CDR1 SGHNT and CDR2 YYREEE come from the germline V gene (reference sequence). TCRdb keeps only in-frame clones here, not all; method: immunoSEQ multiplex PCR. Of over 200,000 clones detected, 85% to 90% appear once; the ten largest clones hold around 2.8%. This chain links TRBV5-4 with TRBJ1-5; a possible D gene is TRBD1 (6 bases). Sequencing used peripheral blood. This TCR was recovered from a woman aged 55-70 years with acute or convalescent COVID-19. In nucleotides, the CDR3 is TGTGCCAGCAGCTTGGGGACAGGCAATCAGCCCCAGCATTTT. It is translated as CASSLGTGNQPQHF.